This record looks at one T cell receptor (beta chain) sequence and its context. The antigen is unknown. Unique molecular identifiers were carried by the TCR beta cDNA libraries. When about 1 to 11 million T cells were used, they gave 500,000 or so cDNA molecules. TCRdb called the PCR reads again in MiXCR, with one record for every CDR3 protein. The sample lists about 570,000 distinct CDR3 sequences, roughly 34% seen once, with approximately 6% in the top ten. Germline loops: CDR1 ENHRY, CDR2 SYGVKD. This CDR3 has 14 amino acids. V was trimmed by 0 bases and J by 4 bases, leaving 6 bases between them. The sample is drawn from a study of post-analysis software for immune sequencing data. Study-level background: Relapsing-remitting, secondary progressive and progressive-relapsing forms made up the multiple sclerosis disease courses. Study-wide findings and caveats: Five or six TRBV segments, TRBV5-6, TRBV5-1 and TRBV20-1 among them, were found more frequent in patients than controls. Significantly lower normalized Chao1 diversity was found in patients with multiple sclerosis relative to controls.

Sequencing was done on a sample of blood. The clonotype was recovered from a girl aged 2 to 17 with multiple sclerosis. The V and J genes are TRBV10-3 and TRBJ2-2; D unclear. This chain's CDR3 is CAISESYSTGELFF. DNA of the CDR3: TGTGCCATCAGTGAGTCGTACTCCACCGGGGAGCTGTTTTTT.